The 8 T cell receptor beta chains below were found in one sample sequenced in a study of T cells in localized non-small cell lung cancer (dated by TCRdb to the early 2020s). The library was prepared using the immunoSEQ multiplex PCR assay. In its TCRdb copy, this immuneACCESS table keeps in-frame sequences only and misses some clones. Where compared with another copy, unresolved V genes explain less than half of these, and the others have no known cause. The sample contains 70,000 to 95,000 clones, roughly 91% of them found a single time. The ten largest clones capture approximately 4% of the sample. The source material was PBMCs, sampled before any cancer treatment. These TCRs come from a woman aged 35-75 years with stage II squamous cell lung carcinoma.

With regard to this clone: One end of the junction fails to match germline, which may point to a read error. The chain couples TRBV14 to TRBJ2-2; D is unclear. In germline, CDR1 is SGHDN, CDR2 FVKESK. The CDR3 is 13 residues long. The CDR3 DNA reads TGTGCCAGCAGACAAGAGCGTTTCGGGGAGCTGTTTTTT. It encodes CASRQERFGELFF. Looking up the rest from reference TRBV14 and TRBJ2-2 gives the full variable domain: EAGVTQFPSHSVIEKGQTVTLRCDPISGHDNLYWYRRVMGKEIKFLLHFVKESKQDESGMPNNRFLAERTGGTYSTLKVQPAELEDSGVYFCASRQERFGELFFGEGSRLTVL.

This rearrangement joins TRBV4-2 to TRBJ1-1, with no clear D. CDR1 is LGHNA, CDR2 YNFKEQ, per germline. Trimming removed 1 base at V and 5 bases at J, with 11 bases between. This CDR3 has 14 amino acids. As DNA, the CDR3 is TGTGCCAGCAGCCAAGCTGACGGCTGGACTGAAGCTTTCTTT. It translates to CASSQADGWTEAFF.

The V call is TRBV15, the J call TRBJ1-4; D remains unclear. CDR1 and CDR2 from the germline V gene are LNHNV and YYDKDF (reference sequence). V lost 0 bases and J 6 bases, leaving 11 bases between the germline ends. The CDR3 runs 15 residues. The chain's CDR3 is CATSRDKGLHEKLFF. The CDR3 DNA reads as TGTGCCACCAGCAGAGATAAAGGGCTACATGAAAAACTGTTTTTT. Filled out from reference TRBV15 and TRBJ1-4, the complete variable domain reads DAMVIQNPRYQVTQFGKPVTLSCSQTLNHNVMYWYQQKSSQAPKLLFHYYDKDFNNEADTPDNFQSRRPNTSFCFLDIRSPGLGDTAMYLCATSRDKGLHEKLFFGSGTQLSVL.

The chain links TRBV10-1 to TRBJ2-3; 9 bases fit TRBD1. This CDR3 comprises 15 residues. The V gene end was trimmed by 5 bases and the J gene end by 3 bases; junction bases not matched to a gene: 6. Germline CDR1 and CDR2: WNHNN and SYGVQD (reference sequence). CDR3 sequence (DNA): TGCGCCAGCAGTACTGACAGGGGGAGGACAGATACGCAGTATTTT. It encodes CASSTDRGRTDTQYF.

This chain connects TRBV7-9 to TRBJ2-2; D is uncertain. The germline V gene has CDR1 SEHNR and CDR2 FQNEAQ (reference sequence). This CDR3 spans 15 amino acids. V lost 5 bases to trimming and J lost 0 bases, with 10 bases between them. The CDR3 DNA follows: TGTGCCAGCAGCCCAAGCCCCACGAACACCGGGGAGCTGTTTTTT. This translates into CASSPSPTNTGELFF.

A few counts support this clone. The chain combines TRBV19 with TRBJ2-5; TRBD2 might be the D (6 bases). The germline CDR1 and CDR2 sequences are LNHDA and SQIVND (reference sequence). The CDR3 extends over 15 amino acids. The V end was cut by 1 base, the J end by 1 base, with 10 bases between. The CDR3 DNA follows: TGTGCCAGTAGTATAGCGGGAGTTTCCCAAGAGACCCAGTACTTC. Amino acid sequence: CASSIAGVSQETQYF.

This clone appeared a few times. The chain couples TRBV19 to TRBJ1-1; D ambiguous. Trimming stripped 6 bases from V and 3 bases from J, with 17 bases between. The V gene's germline CDR1 is LNHDA and CDR2 SQIVND (reference sequence). The CDR3 has 15 residues. This CDR3 reads CASRTDPRRDTEAFF. In nucleotides, the CDR3 is TGTGCCAGTAGAACTGACCCCCGAAGGGACACTGAAGCTTTCTTT.

The chain has TRBV6-1 and TRBJ1-1; TRBD1 aligns across 11 bases. The CDR3 has 13 residues. Germline CDR1 MNHNS, CDR2 SASEGT. V shed 5 bases, J shed 8 bases, and the junction held 4 bases outside the gene matches. CDR3 DNA sequence: TGTGCCAGCAGTACTCGGGACAGGGGGGAAGCTTTCTTT. Translation gives CASSTRDRGEAFF.